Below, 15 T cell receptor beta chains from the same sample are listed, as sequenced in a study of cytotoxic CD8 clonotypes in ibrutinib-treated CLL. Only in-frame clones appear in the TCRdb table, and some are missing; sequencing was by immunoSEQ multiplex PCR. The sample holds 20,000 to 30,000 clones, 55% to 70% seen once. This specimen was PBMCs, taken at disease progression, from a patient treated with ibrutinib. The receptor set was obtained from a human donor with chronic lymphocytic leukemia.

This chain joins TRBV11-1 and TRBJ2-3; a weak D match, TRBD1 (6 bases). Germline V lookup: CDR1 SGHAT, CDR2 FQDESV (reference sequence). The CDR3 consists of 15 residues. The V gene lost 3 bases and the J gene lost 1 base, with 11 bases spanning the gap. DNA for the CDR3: TGTGCCAGCAGCTTCCCACGACAGGGCACAGATACGCAGTATTTT. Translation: CASSFPRQGTDTQYF.

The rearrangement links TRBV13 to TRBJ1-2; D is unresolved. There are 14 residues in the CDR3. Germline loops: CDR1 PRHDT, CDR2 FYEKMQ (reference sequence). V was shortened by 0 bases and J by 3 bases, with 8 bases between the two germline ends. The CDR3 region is CASSLGTGDYGYTF. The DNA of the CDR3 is TGTGCCAGCAGCTTAGGTACCGGGGACTATGGCTACACCTTC.

For the CDR3, the DNA is TGTGCCAGCAGCCAAGGGGTCGAGGGGAACACTGAAGCTTTCTTT. It encodes CASSQGVEGNTEAFF. The chain joins TRBV6-5 to TRBJ1-1; tentative D call: TRBD1 (5 bases). Per the germline V gene, CDR1 is MNHEY and CDR2 is SVGAGI. This CDR3 has 15 amino acids. V was clipped by 6 bases and J by 1 base, with 15 bases between them.

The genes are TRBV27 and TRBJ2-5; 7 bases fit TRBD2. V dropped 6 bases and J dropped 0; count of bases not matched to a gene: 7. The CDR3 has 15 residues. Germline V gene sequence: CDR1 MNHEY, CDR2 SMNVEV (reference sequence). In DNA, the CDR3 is TGTGCCAGCAGCTGGGAAGCGGGAAACCAAGAGACCCAGTACTTC. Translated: CASSWEAGNQETQYF.

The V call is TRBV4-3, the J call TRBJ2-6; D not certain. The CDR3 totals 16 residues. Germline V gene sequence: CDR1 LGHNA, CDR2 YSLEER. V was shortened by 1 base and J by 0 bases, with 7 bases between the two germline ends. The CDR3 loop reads CASSQVRNSGANVLTF. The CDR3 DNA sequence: TGCGCCAGCAGCCAAGTCAGGAACTCTGGGGCCAACGTCCTGACTTTC.

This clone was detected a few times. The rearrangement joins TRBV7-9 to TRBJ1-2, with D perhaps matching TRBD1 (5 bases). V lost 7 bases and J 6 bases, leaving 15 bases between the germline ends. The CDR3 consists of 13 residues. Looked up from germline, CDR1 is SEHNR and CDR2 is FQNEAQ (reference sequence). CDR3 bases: TGTGCCAGCAATGCGGGGGTTGGGGATGGCTACACCTTC. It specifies CASNAGVGDGYTF.

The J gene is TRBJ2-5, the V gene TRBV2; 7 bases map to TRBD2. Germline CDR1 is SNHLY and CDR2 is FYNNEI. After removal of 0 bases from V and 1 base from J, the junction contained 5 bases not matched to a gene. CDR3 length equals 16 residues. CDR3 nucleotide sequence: TGTGCCAGCAGTGAAGCGTGGGGGGGAGGCCAAGAGACCCAGTACTTC. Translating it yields CASSEAWGGGQETQYF.

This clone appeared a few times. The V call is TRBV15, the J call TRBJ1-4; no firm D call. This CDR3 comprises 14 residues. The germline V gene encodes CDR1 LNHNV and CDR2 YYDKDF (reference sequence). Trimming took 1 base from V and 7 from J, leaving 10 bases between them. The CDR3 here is CATSRGGAGEKLFF. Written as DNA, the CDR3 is TGTGCCACCAGCAGAGGGGGAGCGGGTGAAAAACTGTTTTTT.

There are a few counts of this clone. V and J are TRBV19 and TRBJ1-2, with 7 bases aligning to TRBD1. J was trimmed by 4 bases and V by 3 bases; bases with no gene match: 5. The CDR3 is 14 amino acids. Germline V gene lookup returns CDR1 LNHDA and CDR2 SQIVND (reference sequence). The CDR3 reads CASSIFGTVYGYTF. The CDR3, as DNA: TGTGCCAGTAGTATCTTTGGGACAGTCTATGGCTACACCTTC.

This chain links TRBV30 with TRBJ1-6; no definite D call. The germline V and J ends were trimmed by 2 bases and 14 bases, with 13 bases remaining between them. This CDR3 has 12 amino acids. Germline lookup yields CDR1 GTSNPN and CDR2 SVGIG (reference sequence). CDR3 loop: CAWSQPGLTLHF. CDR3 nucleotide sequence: TGTGCCTGGAGTCAACCCGGGTTAACCCTCCACTTT.

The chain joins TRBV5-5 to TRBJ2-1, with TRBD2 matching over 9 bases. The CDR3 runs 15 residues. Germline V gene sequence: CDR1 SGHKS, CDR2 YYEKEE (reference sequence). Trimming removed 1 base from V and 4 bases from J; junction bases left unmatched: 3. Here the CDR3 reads CASSLKLAGYNEQFF. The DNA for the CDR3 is TGTGCCAGCAGCTTGAAGCTAGCGGGGTACAATGAGCAGTTCTTC. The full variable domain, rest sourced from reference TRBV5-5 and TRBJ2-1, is DAGVTQSPTHLIKTRGQQVTLRCSPISGHKSVSWYQQVLGQGPQFIFQYYEKEERGRGNFPDRFSARQFPNYSSELNVNALLLGDSALYLCASSLKLAGYNEQFFGPGTRLTVL.

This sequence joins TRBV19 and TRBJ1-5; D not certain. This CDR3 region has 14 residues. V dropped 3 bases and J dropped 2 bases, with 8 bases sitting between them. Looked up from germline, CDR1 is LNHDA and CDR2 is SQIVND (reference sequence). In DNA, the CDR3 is TGTGCCAGTAGTATCGGGAGGGGCAATCAGCCCCAGCATTTT. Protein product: CASSIGRGNQPQHF.

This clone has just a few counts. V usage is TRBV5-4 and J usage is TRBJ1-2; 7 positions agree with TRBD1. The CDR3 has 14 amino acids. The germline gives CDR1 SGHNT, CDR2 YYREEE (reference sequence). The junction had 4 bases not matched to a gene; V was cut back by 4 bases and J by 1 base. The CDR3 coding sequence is TGTGCCAGCAGCCGAGGACAGGATAACTATGGCTACACCTTC. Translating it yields CASSRGQDNYGYTF.

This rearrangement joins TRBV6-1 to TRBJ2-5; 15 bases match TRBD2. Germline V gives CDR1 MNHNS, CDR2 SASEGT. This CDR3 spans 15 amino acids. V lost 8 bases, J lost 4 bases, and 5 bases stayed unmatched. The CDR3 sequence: CASSGTSGGRETQYF. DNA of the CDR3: TGTGCCAGCTCTGGGACTAGCGGGGGGCGAGAGACCCAGTACTTC.

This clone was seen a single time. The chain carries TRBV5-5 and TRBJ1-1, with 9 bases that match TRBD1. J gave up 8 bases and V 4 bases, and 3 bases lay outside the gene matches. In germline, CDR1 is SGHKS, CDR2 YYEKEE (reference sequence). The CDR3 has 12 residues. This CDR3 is CASSPDRGEAFF. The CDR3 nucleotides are TGTGCCAGCAGCCCCGACAGGGGGGAAGCTTTCTTT.